Sequencing of this TCR beta chain was carried out in a study of monozygotic twins with inflammatory bowel disease. TCRdb re-analyzed the 5' RACE reads; it lists each CDR3 protein once, without DNA. The sample has 200,000 to 250,000 distinct CDR3 sequences. Germline V gene lookup returns CDR1 SNHLY and CDR2 FYNNEI. The CDR3 is 11 residues long. This chain joins TRBV2 and TRBJ2-3; lacking DNA, the TRBD2 call made by TCRdb goes unchecked. This TCR was sampled from a human donor with ulcerative colitis or Crohn's disease, or a healthy co-twin of an affected twin (not recorded which). What was sequenced was blood. CDR3: CASSSGLKEYF.